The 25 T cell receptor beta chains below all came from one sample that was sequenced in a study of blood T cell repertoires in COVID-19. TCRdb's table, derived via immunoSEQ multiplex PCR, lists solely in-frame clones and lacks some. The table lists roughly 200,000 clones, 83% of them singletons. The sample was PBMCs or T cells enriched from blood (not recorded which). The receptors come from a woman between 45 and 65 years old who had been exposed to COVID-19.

In DNA, the CDR3 is TGTGCCAGCAGTGAAATAGCGGGGGGGCCGAGCGAGCAGTACTTC. It yields the protein CASSEIAGGPSEQYF. This chain uses TRBV6-1 with TRBJ2-7; TRBD2 matches 11 bases. Per the germline V gene, CDR1 is MNHNS and CDR2 is SASEGT. The length of the CDR3 is 15 residues. The J segment lost 6 bases and the V segment lost 2 bases, leaving 6 bases of the junction unmatched.

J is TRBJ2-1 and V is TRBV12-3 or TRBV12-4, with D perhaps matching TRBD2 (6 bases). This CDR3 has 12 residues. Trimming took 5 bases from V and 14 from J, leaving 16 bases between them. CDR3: CASSEQGGSEFF. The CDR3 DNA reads TGTGCCAGCAGTGAGCAGGGAGGTAGTGAGTTCTTC.

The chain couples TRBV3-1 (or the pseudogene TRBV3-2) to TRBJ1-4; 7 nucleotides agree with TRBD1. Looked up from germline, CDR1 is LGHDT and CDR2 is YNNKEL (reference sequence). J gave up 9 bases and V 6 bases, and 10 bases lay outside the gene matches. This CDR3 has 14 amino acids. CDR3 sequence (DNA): TGTGCCAGCAGTCGGACAGGTTCTCCCAAAAAACTGTTTTTT. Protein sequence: CASSRTGSPKKLFF.

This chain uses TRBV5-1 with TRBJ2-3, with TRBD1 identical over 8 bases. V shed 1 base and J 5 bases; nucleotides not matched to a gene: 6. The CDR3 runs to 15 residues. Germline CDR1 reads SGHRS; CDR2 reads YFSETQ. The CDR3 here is CASSLTTGEVDTQYF. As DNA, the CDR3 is TGCGCCAGCAGCTTGACGACAGGGGAAGTAGATACGCAGTATTTT.

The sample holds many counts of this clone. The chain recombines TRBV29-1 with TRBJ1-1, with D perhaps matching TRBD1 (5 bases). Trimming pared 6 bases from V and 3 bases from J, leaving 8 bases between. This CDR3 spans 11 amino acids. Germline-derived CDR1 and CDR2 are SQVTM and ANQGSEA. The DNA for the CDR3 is TGCAGCGTACAGGAACACACTGAAGCTTTCTTT. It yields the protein CSVQEHTEAFF.

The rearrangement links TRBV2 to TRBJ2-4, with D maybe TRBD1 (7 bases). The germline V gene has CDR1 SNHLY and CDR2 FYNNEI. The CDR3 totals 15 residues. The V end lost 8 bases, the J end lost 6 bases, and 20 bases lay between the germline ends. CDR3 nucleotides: TGTGCCAGCCTACCTGGAGGGACAGAGGGAAACATTCAGTACTTC. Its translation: CASLPGGTEGNIQYF.

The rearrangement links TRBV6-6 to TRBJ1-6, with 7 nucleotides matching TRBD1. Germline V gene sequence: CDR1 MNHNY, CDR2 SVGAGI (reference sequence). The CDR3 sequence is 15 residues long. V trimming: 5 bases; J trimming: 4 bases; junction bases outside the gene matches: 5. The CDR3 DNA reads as TGTGCCAGCAGTCCGCTACAGGGGTATAATTCACCCCTCCACTTT. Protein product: CASSPLQGYNSPLHF.

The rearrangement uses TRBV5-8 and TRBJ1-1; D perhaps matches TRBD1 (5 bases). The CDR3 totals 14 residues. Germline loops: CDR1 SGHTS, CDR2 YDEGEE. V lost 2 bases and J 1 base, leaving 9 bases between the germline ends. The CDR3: CASSFVQGNTEAFF. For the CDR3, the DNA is TGTGCCAGCAGCTTTGTCCAGGGGAACACTGAAGCTTTCTTT.

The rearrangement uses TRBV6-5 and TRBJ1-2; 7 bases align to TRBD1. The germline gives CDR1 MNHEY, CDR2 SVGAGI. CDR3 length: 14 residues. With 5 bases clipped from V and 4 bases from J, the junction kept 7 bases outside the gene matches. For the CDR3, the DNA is TGTGCCAGCAGTCCGAGACAGGGTGGCTATGGCTACACCTTC. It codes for CASSPRQGGYGYTF.

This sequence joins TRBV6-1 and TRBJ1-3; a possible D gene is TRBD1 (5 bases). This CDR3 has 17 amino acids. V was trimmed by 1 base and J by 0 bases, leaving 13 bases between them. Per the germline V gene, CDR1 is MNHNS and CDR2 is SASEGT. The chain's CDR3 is CASSEDARGLSGNTIYF. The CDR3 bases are TGTGCCAGCAGTGAAGATGCTAGGGGACTCTCTGGAAACACCATATATTTT.

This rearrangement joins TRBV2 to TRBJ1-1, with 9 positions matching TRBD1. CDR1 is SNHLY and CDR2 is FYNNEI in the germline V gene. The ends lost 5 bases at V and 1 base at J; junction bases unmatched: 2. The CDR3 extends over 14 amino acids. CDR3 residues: CASSKGQGNTEAFF. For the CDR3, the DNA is TGTGCCAGCAGTAAGGGACAGGGGAACACTGAAGCTTTCTTT.

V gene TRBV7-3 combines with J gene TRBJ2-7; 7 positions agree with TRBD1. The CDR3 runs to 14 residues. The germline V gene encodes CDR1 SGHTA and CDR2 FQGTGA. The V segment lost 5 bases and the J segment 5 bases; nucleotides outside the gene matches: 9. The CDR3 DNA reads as TGTGCCAGCAGCCGAGGGGGCCCCTTTGACGAGCAGTACTTC. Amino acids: CASSRGGPFDEQYF.

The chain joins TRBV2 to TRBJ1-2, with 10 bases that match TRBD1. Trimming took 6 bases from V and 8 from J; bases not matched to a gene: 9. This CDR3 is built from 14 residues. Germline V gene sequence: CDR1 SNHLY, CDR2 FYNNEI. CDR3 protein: CASRSSGTGVGYTF. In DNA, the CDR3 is TGTGCCAGCAGATCCTCCGGGACAGGGGTCGGCTACACCTTC.

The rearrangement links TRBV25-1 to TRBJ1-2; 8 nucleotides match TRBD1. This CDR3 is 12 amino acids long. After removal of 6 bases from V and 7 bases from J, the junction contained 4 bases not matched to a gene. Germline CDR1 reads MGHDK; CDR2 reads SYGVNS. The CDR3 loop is CASSTGGAGYTF. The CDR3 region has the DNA TGTGCCAGCAGCACAGGGGGTGCTGGCTACACCTTC.

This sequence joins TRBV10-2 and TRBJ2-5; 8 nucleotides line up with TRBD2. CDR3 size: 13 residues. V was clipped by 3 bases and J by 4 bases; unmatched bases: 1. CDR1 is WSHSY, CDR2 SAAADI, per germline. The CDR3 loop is CASSEGLAETQYF. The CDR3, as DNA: TGCGCCAGCAGTGAAGGACTAGCAGAGACCCAGTACTTC.

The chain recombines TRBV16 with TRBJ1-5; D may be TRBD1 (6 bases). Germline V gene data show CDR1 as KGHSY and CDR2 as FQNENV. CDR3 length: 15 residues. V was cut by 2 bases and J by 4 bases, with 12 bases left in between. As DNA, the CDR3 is TGTGCCAGCAGCCAAGGGCGGACAGATAATCAGCCCCAGCATTTT. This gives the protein CASSQGRTDNQPQHF. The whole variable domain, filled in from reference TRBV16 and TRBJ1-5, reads GEEVAQTPKHLVRGEGQKAKLYCAPIKGHSYVFWYQQVLKNEFKFLISFQNENVFDETGMPKERFSAKCLPNSPCSLEIQATKLEDSAVYFCASSQGRTDNQPQHFGDGTRLSIL.

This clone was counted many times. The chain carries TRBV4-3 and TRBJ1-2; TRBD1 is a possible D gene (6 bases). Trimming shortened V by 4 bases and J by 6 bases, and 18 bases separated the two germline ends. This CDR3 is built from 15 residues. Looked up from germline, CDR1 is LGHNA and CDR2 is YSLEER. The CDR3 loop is CASSPLQGTHDGYTF. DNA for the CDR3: TGCGCCAGCAGCCCCTTACAGGGAACGCACGATGGCTACACCTTC.

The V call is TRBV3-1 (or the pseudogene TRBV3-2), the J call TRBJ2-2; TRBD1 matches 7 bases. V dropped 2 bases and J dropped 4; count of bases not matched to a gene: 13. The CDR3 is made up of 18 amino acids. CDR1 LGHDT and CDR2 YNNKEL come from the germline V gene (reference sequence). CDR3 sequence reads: CASSQQTTTGATTGELFF. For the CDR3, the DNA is TGTGCCAGCAGCCAACAAACCACCACAGGGGCCACCACCGGGGAGCTGTTTTTT.

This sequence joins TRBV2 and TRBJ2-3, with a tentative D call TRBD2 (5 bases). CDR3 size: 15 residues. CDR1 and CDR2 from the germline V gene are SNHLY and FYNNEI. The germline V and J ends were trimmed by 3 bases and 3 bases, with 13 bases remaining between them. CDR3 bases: TGTGCCAGCAGTGACCCTCAGGACTTTACAGATACGCAGTATTTT. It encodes CASSDPQDFTDTQYF.

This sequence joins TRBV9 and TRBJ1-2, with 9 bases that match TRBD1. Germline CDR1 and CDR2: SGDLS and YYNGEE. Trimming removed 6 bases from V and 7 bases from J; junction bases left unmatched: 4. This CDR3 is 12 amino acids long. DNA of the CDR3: TGTGCCAGCAAACAGGGGGCGGGTGGCTACACCTTC. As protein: CASKQGAGGYTF.

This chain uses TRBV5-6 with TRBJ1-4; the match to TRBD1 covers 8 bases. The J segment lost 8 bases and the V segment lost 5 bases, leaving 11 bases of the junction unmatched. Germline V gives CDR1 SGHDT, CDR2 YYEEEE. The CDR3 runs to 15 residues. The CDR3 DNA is TGTGCCAGCAGTTACCCGGGACAGGAAGTCGAAAAACTGTTTTTT. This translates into CASSYPGQEVEKLFF.

CDR3 sequence: CSAREGDTQYF. The CDR3 coding sequence is TGCAGTGCTAGAGAGGGCGATACGCAGTATTTT. The genes are TRBV20-1 and TRBJ2-3; no definite D call. The V end was cut by 0 bases, the J end by 6 bases, with 4 bases between. CDR1 DFQATT and CDR2 SNEGSKA come from the germline V gene (reference sequence). CDR3 length: 11 amino acids.

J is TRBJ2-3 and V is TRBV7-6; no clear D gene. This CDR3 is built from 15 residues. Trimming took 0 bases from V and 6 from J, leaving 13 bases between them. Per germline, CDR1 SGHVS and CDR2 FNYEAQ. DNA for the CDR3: TGTGCCAGCAGCTTAGCGCTTGATGCGGCCGATACGCAGTATTTT. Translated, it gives CASSLALDAADTQYF.

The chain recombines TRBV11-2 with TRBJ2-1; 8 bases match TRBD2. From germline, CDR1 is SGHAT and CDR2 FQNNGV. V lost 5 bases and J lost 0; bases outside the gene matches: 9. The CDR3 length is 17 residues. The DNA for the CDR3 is TGTGCCAGCAGCCCCCAAAGCGGGGGCCGCTCCTACAATGAGCAGTTCTTC. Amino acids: CASSPQSGGRSYNEQFF.

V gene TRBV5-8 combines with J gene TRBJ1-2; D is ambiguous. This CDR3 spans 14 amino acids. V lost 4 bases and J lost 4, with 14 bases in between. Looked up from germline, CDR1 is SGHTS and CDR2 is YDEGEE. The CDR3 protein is CASSGPAGAYGYTF. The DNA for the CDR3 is TGTGCCAGCAGCGGGCCGGCCGGCGCCTATGGCTACACCTTC.